These 32 T cell receptor beta chains were sequenced from one sample in a study of blood T cell repertoires in COVID-19 (TCRdb year 2020). The library was built by means of the immunoSEQ multiplex PCR assay. Drawn from immuneACCESS, this table holds only the in-frame rearrangements with V and J called that TCRdb kept. Clones are partly lost; checked studies trace under half to an unresolved V gene and leave the rest unexplained. The sample data list about 130,000 clones, and 86% of these were observed just once. The ten largest clonotypes hold roughly 5.4% of the sample. Sequencing was done on a sample of peripheral blood. These receptors all stem from a human donor in a cohort sampled during active COVID-19.

CDR3 DNA sequence: TGTGCCAGCAGTTCGAGGGTAGAGACCCAGTACTTC. This gives the protein CASSSRVETQYF. V usage is TRBV6-5 and J usage is TRBJ2-5; D is possibly TRBD2 (5 bases). The V end was cut by 4 bases, the J end by 4 bases, with 7 bases between. Per the germline V gene, CDR1 is MNHEY and CDR2 is SVGAGI. CDR3 length: 12 amino acids.

The CDR3 DNA reads as TGTGCCAGCAGTTACTCGCGGGACACTGAAGCTTTCTTT. Translation: CASSYSRDTEAFF. The gene calls are TRBV6-5 and TRBJ1-1; D ambiguous. The CDR3 totals 13 residues. CDR1 is MNHEY, CDR2 SVGAGI, per germline. With 0 bases removed from V and 3 bases from J, the gap between germline ends came to 5 bases.

The chain recombines TRBV6-5 with TRBJ2-1; 11 bases match TRBD2. The CDR3 has 15 amino acids. Trimming cost V 5 bases and J 5 bases; bases outside gene matches: 5. Germline-derived CDR1 and CDR2 are MNHEY and SVGAGI. The CDR3 DNA sequence: TGTGCCAGCAGTATTAGACTAGCGGGACACAATGAGCAGTTCTTC. It translates to CASSIRLAGHNEQFF.

In DNA form, the CDR3 reads TGTGCCAGCAGAACAGGGGGCTCTAATGAAAAACTGTTTTTT. Translation: CASRTGGSNEKLFF. The rearrangement uses TRBV19 and TRBJ1-4; 9 bases are shared with TRBD1. The CDR3 is 14 amino acids. V trimming: 9 bases; J trimming: 3 bases; junction bases outside the gene matches: 5. CDR1 and CDR2 (germline): LNHDA, SQIVND (reference sequence).

This clone came up once. V is TRBV14 and J is TRBJ2-5; 9 bases line up with TRBD1. Germline lookup yields CDR1 SGHDN and CDR2 FVKESK. The CDR3 runs to 15 residues. V dropped 4 bases and J dropped 2; count of bases not matched to a gene: 5. Here the CDR3 DNA reads TGTGCCAGCAGCCTTTACAGGGGGCTTCAAGAGACCCAGTACTTC. This codes for CASSLYRGLQETQYF. The variable domain in full, completed from reference TRBV14 and TRBJ2-5, reads EAGVTQFPSHSVIEKGQTVTLRCDPISGHDNLYWYRRVMGKEIKFLLHFVKESKQDESGMPNNRFLAERTGGTYSTLKVQPAELEDSGVYFCASSLYRGLQETQYFGPGTRLLVL.

This clone has more than one count but fewer than ten. The rearrangement joins TRBV30 to TRBJ2-1; tentatively, D is TRBD1 (5 bases). Germline CDR1 reads GTSNPN; CDR2 reads SVGIG (reference sequence). Trimming removed 7 bases from V and 6 bases from J, with 19 bases in between. CDR3 size: 14 residues. CDR3: CASSRQGKSNEQFF. CDR3 DNA sequence: TGTGCCTCGTCCCGGCAGGGAAAGAGCAATGAGCAGTTCTTC.

The genes are TRBV6-6 and TRBJ2-1; maybe TRBD1 (6 bases). CDR1 is MNHNY, CDR2 SVGAGI, per germline (reference sequence). V dropped 5 bases and J dropped 5 bases, with 22 bases sitting between them. The CDR3 consists of 17 residues. As DNA, the CDR3 is TGTGCCAGCAGTCTACGGGGCTCGCAGGGGCCCCACAATGAGCAGTTCTTC. This encodes CASSLRGSQGPHNEQFF.

The chain recombines TRBV12-3 or TRBV12-4 with TRBJ2-5; D might be TRBD2 (7 bases). The V and J ends lost 8 bases and 5 bases respectively, with 15 bases between them. This CDR3 is built from 13 residues. DNA for the CDR3: TGTGCCAGCGTCGGGGGGCTAGGTGAGACCCAGTACTTC. Its protein product is CASVGGLGETQYF.

The chain links TRBV4-1 to TRBJ2-7; TRBD2 matches 11 bases. The germline CDR1 and CDR2 sequences are MGHRA and YSYEKL. J was trimmed by 2 bases and V by 3 bases; bases with no gene match: 6. The CDR3 has 16 amino acids. CDR3 sequence: CASSHPGLAVPYEQYF. CDR3 bases: TGCGCCAGCAGCCACCCGGGACTAGCGGTCCCCTACGAGCAGTACTTC.

The chain recombines TRBV7-2 with TRBJ2-1; 8 bases line up with TRBD2. Per the germline V gene, CDR1 is SGHTA and CDR2 is FQGNSA. The CDR3 totals 16 residues. The trim removed 2 bases at V and 0 bases at J, leaving 3 bases unmatched. The CDR3 nucleotides are TGTGCCAGCAGCTTATGGCGGGAGGACTCCTACAATGAGCAGTTCTTC. Protein product: CASSLWREDSYNEQFF.

CDR3 sequence reads: CASSLSRTEAFF. The CDR3 coding sequence is TGTGCCAGCAGCTTATCGAGGACTGAAGCTTTCTTT. J is TRBJ1-1 and V is TRBV7-3; D gene ambiguous. CDR3 size: 12 residues. V was pared by 2 bases and J by 5 bases, with 6 bases between. Germline V gene lookup returns CDR1 SGHTA and CDR2 FQGTGA.

The chain couples TRBV30 to TRBJ1-5, with D maybe TRBD1 (5 bases). Trimming left V 1 base short and J 6 bases short, with 10 bases between. There are 13 residues in the CDR3. Germline loops: CDR1 GTSNPN, CDR2 SVGIG (reference sequence). The CDR3 reads CAWSAQDLQPQHF. The CDR3 nucleotides are TGTGCCTGGAGTGCACAGGATCTTCAGCCCCAGCATTTT.

The CDR3 sequence: CASGTGGFQPQHF. The DNA for the CDR3 is TGTGCCAGTGGAACAGGGGGCTTTCAGCCCCAGCATTTT. V is TRBV19 and J is TRBJ1-5; TRBD1 aligns across 9 bases. V lost 8 bases and J lost 6; bases outside the gene matches: 5. The CDR3 length is 13 residues. Looked up from germline, CDR1 is LNHDA and CDR2 is SQIVND (reference sequence).

V and J are TRBV7-2 and TRBJ1-1, with a weak D call TRBD1 (5 bases). The length of the CDR3 is 14 residues. The germline V and J ends were trimmed by 7 bases and 2 bases, with 14 bases remaining between them. Germline assignment: CDR1 SGHTA and CDR2 FQGNSA. CDR3 nucleotides: TGTGCCAGCAACTTGTGGGGGACTAACACTGAAGCTTTCTTT. Encoded protein: CASNLWGTNTEAFF.

The chain uses TRBV7-9 and TRBJ1-4; unclear D gene. CDR3 length: 15 residues. Germline V gives CDR1 SEHNR, CDR2 FQNEAQ (reference sequence). Between the trimmed V and J ends, which lost 1 base and 7 bases, there was a span of 13 bases. The CDR3 region is CASSLDRGRSEKLFF. The CDR3 region has the DNA TGTGCCAGCAGCTTAGATCGGGGAAGGAGTGAAAAACTGTTTTTT.

This chain uses TRBV30 with TRBJ2-7; TRBD2 aligns across 14 bases. The CDR3 runs to 17 residues. With V trimmed by 3 bases and J by 2 bases, 9 bases remained unmatched. Germline V CDR1 and CDR2: GTSNPN, SVGIG (reference sequence). CDR3 bases: TGTGCCTGGAGCCGCGCCCGGACTAGCGGGGGGACCTACGAGCAGTACTTC. Encoded protein: CAWSRARTSGGTYEQYF.

The CDR3 here is CASSLGRNYNEQFF. CDR3 DNA: TGTGCCAGCAGCTTAGGTAGAAACTACAATGAGCAGTTCTTC. V and J are TRBV7-3 and TRBJ2-1; no clear D. This CDR3 comprises 14 residues. Germline V gene sequence: CDR1 SGHTA, CDR2 FQGTGA. V lost 2 bases and J lost 3, with 8 bases in between.

The rearrangement uses TRBV29-1 and TRBJ2-7, with 7 positions matching TRBD2. CDR1 is SQVTM, CDR2 ANQGSEA, per germline. V shed 0 bases, J shed 2 bases, and the junction held 13 bases outside the gene matches. The CDR3 sequence is 17 residues long. The CDR3 loop is CSVEDGKGSGEPYEQYF. CDR3 bases: TGCAGCGTTGAAGATGGGAAGGGGAGCGGGGAACCCTACGAGCAGTACTTC.

This clone occurred once. The chain carries TRBV15 and TRBJ1-4, with D possibly TRBD1 on 5 matching bases. The CDR3 is 13 amino acids. Looked up from germline, CDR1 is LNHNV and CDR2 is YYDKDF (reference sequence). V was trimmed by 8 bases and J by 1 base, leaving 8 bases between them. DNA for the CDR3: TGTGCCACCGGCGACAGAACTAATGAAAAACTGTTTTTT. It codes for CATGDRTNEKLFF. The variable domain in full, completed from reference TRBV15 and TRBJ1-4, reads DAMVIQNPRYQVTQFGKPVTLSCSQTLNHNVMYWYQQKSSQAPKLLFHYYDKDFNNEADTPDNFQSRRPNTSFCFLDIRSPGLGDTAMYLCATGDRTNEKLFFGSGTQLSVL.

The chain joins TRBV24-1 to TRBJ2-2, with TRBD2 as a possible D gene (6 bases). Trimming removed 8 bases from V and 5 bases from J, with 11 bases in between. The germline gives CDR1 KGHDR, CDR2 SFDVKD. This CDR3 has 13 residues. CDR3 sequence: CATMASATGELFF. Here the CDR3 DNA reads TGTGCCACCATGGCTAGCGCAACCGGGGAGCTGTTTTTT.

The chain employs TRBV2 and TRBJ2-7; possible D gene TRBD1, 6 bases. The germline V gene encodes CDR1 SNHLY and CDR2 FYNNEI. The CDR3 runs 16 residues. V lost 1 base, J lost 3 bases, and 16 bases lay in between. The CDR3 DNA reads TGTGCCAGCAGTGAAGACCCCGGACAGTCCATCTACGAGCAGTACTTC. Translation gives CASSEDPGQSIYEQYF.

J is TRBJ2-7 and V is TRBV27; weak D call: TRBD1 (6 bases). Germline V gives CDR1 MNHEY, CDR2 SMNVEV (reference sequence). The CDR3 is 12 residues long. V lost 8 bases to trimming and J lost 4 bases, with 12 bases between them. Here the CDR3 reads CASQGHTYEQYF. CDR3 DNA sequence: TGTGCCAGCCAGGGACATACATACGAGCAGTACTTC.

The chain uses TRBV6-4 and TRBJ1-4; D call uncertain. This CDR3 spans 14 amino acids. The germline V gene encodes CDR1 MRHNA and CDR2 SNTAGT. V lost 6 bases and J 0 bases, leaving 8 bases between the germline ends. CDR3 residues: CASRPDATNEKLFF. CDR3 nucleotides: TGTGCCAGCAGGCCAGATGCAACTAATGAAAAACTGTTTTTT.

The V call is TRBV27, the J call TRBJ2-6, with D perhaps matching TRBD2 (5 bases). V lost 6 bases and J 0 bases, leaving 21 bases between the germline ends. This CDR3 region has 19 residues. Germline V gene lookup returns CDR1 MNHEY and CDR2 SMNVEV (reference sequence). CDR3 residues: CASRARRVAGNSGANVLTF. The CDR3 nucleotides read TGTGCCAGCAGAGCCCGGCGGGTGGCAGGTAACTCTGGGGCCAACGTCCTGACTTTC.

This chain connects TRBV2 to TRBJ2-1; D ambiguous. This CDR3 is 12 amino acids long. The V end was cut by 6 bases, the J end by 4 bases, with 7 bases between. Germline assignment: CDR1 SNHLY and CDR2 FYNNEI. CDR3 protein: CASRTEYNEQFF. The DNA of the CDR3 is TGTGCCAGCAGAACGGAGTACAATGAGCAGTTCTTC.

The genes are TRBV4-3 and TRBJ1-5; TRBD1 is a possible D gene (5 bases). Trimming removed 4 bases from V and 6 bases from J, with 19 bases in between. From germline, CDR1 is LGHNA and CDR2 YSLEER. This CDR3 has 16 amino acids. In DNA form, the CDR3 reads TGCGCCAGCAGCCCGGAGACAGATCTCTTAGGTCAGCCCCAGCATTTT. Protein product: CASSPETDLLGQPQHF.

The chain employs TRBV5-1 and TRBJ2-5, with TRBD2 as a possible D gene (6 bases). The CDR3 is 15 amino acids. Germline values: CDR1 SGHRS, CDR2 YFSETQ. Trimming removed 0 bases at V and 1 base at J, with 10 bases between. DNA of the CDR3: TGCGCCAGCAGCTTGGGTCGCGGGATCCAAGAGACCCAGTACTTC. This translates into CASSLGRGIQETQYF.

This rearrangement joins TRBV3-1 (or the pseudogene TRBV3-2) to TRBJ2-7, with 7 bases aligning to TRBD2. This CDR3 comprises 15 residues. V shed 3 bases, J shed 5 bases, and the junction held 10 bases outside the gene matches. Germline V lookup: CDR1 LGHDT, CDR2 YNNKEL (reference sequence). CDR3 sequence reads: CASSQGGVGPNEQYF. CDR3 DNA: TGTGCCAGCAGCCAGGGGGGGGTGGGGCCGAACGAGCAGTACTTC.

The V call is TRBV6-2 or TRBV6-3, the J call TRBJ2-3; 11 bases map to TRBD2. The V segment lost 6 bases and the J segment 4 bases; nucleotides outside the gene matches: 6. Germline V lookup: CDR1 MNHEY, CDR2 SVGEGT. The CDR3 is made up of 15 amino acids. The CDR3 sequence: CASSLAGGPPDTQYF. Here the CDR3 DNA reads TGTGCCAGCAGCTTAGCGGGAGGGCCCCCAGATACGCAGTATTTT.

The rearrangement joins TRBV19 to TRBJ2-5, with a weak D call TRBD1 (6 bases). Germline loops: CDR1 LNHDA, CDR2 SQIVND (reference sequence). This CDR3 comprises 15 residues. Between the trimmed V and J ends, which lost 1 base and 5 bases, there was a span of 14 bases. The CDR3 loop is CASSIGSGAKETQYF. The DNA for the CDR3 is TGTGCCAGTAGTATAGGGTCAGGGGCCAAGGAGACCCAGTACTTC.

The chain recombines TRBV4-1 with TRBJ2-5, with TRBD2 identical over 13 bases. CDR1 and CDR2 from the germline V gene are MGHRA and YSYEKL. With 4 bases clipped from V and 2 bases from J, the junction kept 13 bases outside the gene matches. The CDR3 consists of 19 residues. CDR3 DNA: TGCGCCAGCAGCCTCGGACTAGCGGGAGACGTAATGCGGCAAGAGACCCAGTACTTC. It codes for CASSLGLAGDVMRQETQYF.

The chain joins TRBV7-8 to TRBJ2-5; 8 nucleotides agree with TRBD1. J was trimmed by 2 bases and V by 6 bases; bases with no gene match: 11. This CDR3 is built from 16 residues. Looked up from germline, CDR1 is SGHVS and CDR2 is FQNEAQ. This CDR3 reads CASRPTHGQGQETQYF. The CDR3 DNA reads as TGTGCCAGCAGACCCACTCATGGACAGGGACAAGAGACCCAGTACTTC.